This entry lists 20 T cell receptor beta chains sequenced from one sample in a study of shared clonotypes between healthy human individuals. Naive CD8 cells lacked CD45RO and underwent positive selection for CCR7, leaving out terminally differentiated effector memory CD45RA+ cells. The protocol was immunoSEQ multiplex PCR, while the TCRdb copy is restricted to in-frame clones and leaves out a portion. The sample has about 2.1 million clones; 90% to 95% are singletons. Sequencing was performed on naive CD8+ T cells from PBMCs. These receptors came from a man between 18 and 29 years old in good health. Some clones in this sample may be carry-over from other donors' samples.

This chain links TRBV30 with TRBJ2-5; 8 nucleotides match TRBD1. The CDR3 sequence is 15 residues long. Germline CDR1 reads GTSNPN; CDR2 reads SVGIG (reference sequence). The J segment lost 5 bases and the V segment lost 0 bases, leaving 8 bases of the junction unmatched. This CDR3 is CAWSVGGRGHETQYF. The CDR3 DNA reads as TGTGCCTGGAGTGTAGGTGGCAGGGGGCATGAGACCCAGTACTTC.

The chain has TRBV27 and TRBJ2-3; D not certain. From germline, CDR1 is MNHEY and CDR2 SMNVEV (reference sequence). CDR3 length: 16 residues. Trimming took off 7 bases at V and 3 bases at J, with 20 bases between the two ends. The CDR3 DNA reads TGTGCCAGCAACGACCTCCGGGCCAGAGGAACAGATACGCAGTATTTT. It yields the protein CASNDLRARGTDTQYF.

The J gene is TRBJ2-7, the V gene TRBV4-1; D gene ambiguous. V was shortened by 4 bases and J by 5 bases, with 21 bases between the two germline ends. The CDR3 spans 16 residues. Germline lookup yields CDR1 MGHRA and CDR2 YSYEKL. The CDR3 loop is CASSPGSTRFTHEQYF. In nucleotides, the CDR3 is TGCGCCAGCAGCCCCGGCAGCACCCGATTCACCCACGAGCAGTACTTC.

The chain employs TRBV6-5 and TRBJ1-1, with D unclear. The V and J ends lost 7 bases and 5 bases respectively, with 14 bases between them. The CDR3 totals 13 residues. CDR1 MNHEY and CDR2 SVGAGI come from the germline V gene. The CDR3 sequence is CASTQGGLTEAFF. The CDR3 DNA reads TGTGCCAGCACCCAAGGAGGGCTGACTGAAGCTTTCTTT.

This chain connects TRBV5-6 to TRBJ2-1, with D possibly matching TRBD1 (5 bases). Trimming took 3 bases from V and 2 from J, leaving 12 bases between them. The CDR3 runs to 15 residues. The germline gives CDR1 SGHDT, CDR2 YYEEEE. CDR3 amino acids: CASSSRTRTYNEQFF. CDR3 DNA sequence: TGTGCCAGCAGCTCCCGGACAAGGACCTACAATGAGCAGTTCTTC.

The chain employs TRBV7-9 and TRBJ1-2, with TRBD1 identical over 8 bases. Trimming cost V 1 base and J 6 bases; bases outside gene matches: 10. This CDR3 is built from 16 residues. Germline V gives CDR1 SEHNR, CDR2 FQNEAQ (reference sequence). CDR3 sequence: CASSLEPDRELDGYTF. In DNA form, the CDR3 reads TGTGCCAGCAGCTTAGAACCGGACAGGGAATTGGATGGCTACACCTTC.

The chain combines TRBV29-1 with TRBJ1-3, with D uncertain. V was clipped by 4 bases and J by 3 bases, with 7 bases between them. Per the germline V gene, CDR1 is SQVTM and CDR2 is ANQGSEA. The CDR3 covers 12 residues. The CDR3 DNA sequence: TGCAGCGTTGGTAGCGATGGAAACACCATATATTTT. The encoded protein is CSVGSDGNTIYF.

The V and J genes are TRBV11-2 and TRBJ2-2; 10 positions agree with TRBD2. The germline V gene encodes CDR1 SGHAT and CDR2 FQNNGV. This CDR3 has 17 residues. V was clipped by 5 bases and J by 3 bases; unmatched bases: 9. The CDR3 nucleotides are TGTGCCAGCAGCCTTAGCGGGGGGCGCTTGTACACCGGGGAGCTGTTTTTT. Translation gives CASSLSGGRLYTGELFF.

A note on this clone: The sample contains more than one DNA sequence encoding this CDR3. The chain couples TRBV6-5 to TRBJ1-1, with D possibly TRBD1 on 5 matching bases. CDR1 and CDR2 (germline): MNHEY, SVGAGI. This CDR3 contains 15 residues. V lost 0 bases and J lost 4, with 12 bases in between. The CDR3 here is CASSYSRGGGTEAFF. CDR3 nucleotides: TGTGCCAGCAGTTACTCGAGGGGTGGTGGCACTGAAGCTTTCTTT.

This chain uses TRBV19 with TRBJ1-1; D is undetermined. CDR1 LNHDA and CDR2 SQIVND come from the germline V gene (reference sequence). The CDR3 length is 16 residues. Deletions cut 6 bases from V and 0 bases from J, with 17 bases between. CDR3 residues: CASSTLGETMNTEAFF. The CDR3 DNA reads TGTGCCAGTAGCACCCTGGGCGAGACTATGAACACTGAAGCTTTCTTT.

In the case of this clone: This specimen includes other DNA sequences encoding the same CDR3. The V and J genes are TRBV6-5 and TRBJ2-7, with TRBD2 matching 8 bases. CDR1 is MNHEY and CDR2 is SVGAGI in the germline V gene. The CDR3 spans 16 residues. V shed 0 bases and J 2 bases; nucleotides not matched to a gene: 6. The CDR3 is CASSYSTGGRTYEQYF. In DNA, the CDR3 is TGTGCCAGCAGTTACTCCACGGGGGGGCGGACCTACGAGCAGTACTTC.

The chain has TRBV28 and TRBJ2-4; maybe TRBD2 (5 bases). This CDR3 has 20 amino acids. Trimming shortened V by 1 base and J by 0 bases, and 22 bases separated the two germline ends. Germline-derived CDR1 and CDR2 are MDHEN and SYDVKM. CDR3 sequence (DNA): TGTGCCAGCAGTTTATTCGTTCGAGGGCGGCAGATCATAGCCAAAAACATTCAGTACTTC. It yields the protein CASSLFVRGRQIIAKNIQYF.

This clone has just one count. V is TRBV27 and J is TRBJ2-5; 8 bases map to TRBD2. The CDR3 extends over 15 amino acids. The ends lost 4 bases at V and 4 bases at J; junction bases unmatched: 8. Germline CDR1 reads MNHEY; CDR2 reads SMNVEV (reference sequence). The CDR3 spells CASSSQVGGGETQYF. DNA of the CDR3: TGTGCCAGCAGTTCCCAGGTCGGGGGGGGAGAGACCCAGTACTTC.

Comment on this clone: Other DNA variants within this sample encode the same CDR3. The chain has TRBV7-9 and TRBJ2-7; D is possibly TRBD1 (6 bases). V dropped 5 bases and J dropped 2 bases, with 10 bases sitting between them. The V gene's germline CDR1 is SEHNR and CDR2 FQNEAQ (reference sequence). This CDR3 is 13 amino acids long. The chain's CDR3 is CASSPSGAYEQYF. The CDR3 DNA is TGTGCCAGCAGCCCCTCAGGGGCCTACGAGCAGTACTTC.

The chain recombines TRBV11-2 with TRBJ2-2; 8 nucleotides align to TRBD1. J gave up 6 bases and V 6 bases, and 3 bases lay outside the gene matches. Per the germline V gene, CDR1 is SGHAT and CDR2 is FQNNGV. This CDR3 has 13 residues. The DNA for the CDR3 is TGTGCCAGCAGGTCAGGGGGCTCCGGGGAGCTGTTTTTT. Amino acids: CASRSGGSGELFF. The variable domain in full, with the rest retrieved from reference TRBV11-2 and TRBJ2-2, is EAGVAQSPRYKIIEKRQSVAFWCNPISGHATLYWYQQILGQGPKLLIQFQNNGVVDDSQLPKDRFSAERLKGVDSTLKIQPAKLEDSAVYLCASRSGGSGELFFGEGSRLTVL.

This clone occurred once. Other DNA sequences in this sample translate to the same CDR3. The chain joins TRBV27 to TRBJ1-5, with 7 bases identical to TRBD1. This CDR3 is built from 14 residues. Per the germline V gene, CDR1 is MNHEY and CDR2 is SMNVEV (reference sequence). V lost 6 bases, J lost 0 bases, and 2 bases stayed unmatched. CDR3 coding DNA: TGTGCCAGCAGCCACAGGGGTAGCAATCAGCCCCAGCATTTT. This codes for CASSHRGSNQPQHF.

This chain links TRBV7-9 with TRBJ1-1; 7 nucleotides match TRBD1. The ends lost 4 bases at V and 9 bases at J; junction bases unmatched: 14. In germline, CDR1 is SEHNR, CDR2 FQNEAQ (reference sequence). This CDR3 contains 15 residues. The CDR3 DNA reads as TGTGCCAGCAGCTCCCGGACAGGAATCGGAACCCAAGCTTTCTTT. It translates to CASSSRTGIGTQAFF.

The V call is TRBV28, the J call TRBJ2-2, with D perhaps matching TRBD1 (5 bases). The CDR3 runs to 14 residues. Germline V gene data show CDR1 as MDHEN and CDR2 as SYDVKM. Between the trimmed V and J ends, which lost 1 base and 7 bases, there was a span of 10 bases. The CDR3 spells CASSLSRASGELFF. The CDR3 nucleotides are TGTGCCAGCAGTTTATCCAGGGCTAGCGGGGAGCTGTTTTTT.

The chain links TRBV7-9 to TRBJ1-4; TRBD1 matches 7 bases. This CDR3 has 15 amino acids. In germline, CDR1 is SEHNR, CDR2 FQNEAQ (reference sequence). The trim removed 4 bases at V and 4 bases at J, leaving 6 bases unmatched. CDR3 nucleotide sequence: TGTGCCAGCAGCTCCCGGGACAGTCATAATGAAAAACTGTTTTTT. Protein sequence: CASSSRDSHNEKLFF.

The chain recombines TRBV20-1 with TRBJ2-2, with no clear D. The CDR3 has 11 residues. Per germline, CDR1 DFQATT and CDR2 SNEGSKA (reference sequence). The V end lost 6 bases, the J end lost 4 bases, and 6 bases lay between the germline ends. This chain's CDR3 is CSADSTGELFF. The CDR3 nucleotides are TGCAGTGCCGACTCCACCGGGGAGCTGTTTTTT.